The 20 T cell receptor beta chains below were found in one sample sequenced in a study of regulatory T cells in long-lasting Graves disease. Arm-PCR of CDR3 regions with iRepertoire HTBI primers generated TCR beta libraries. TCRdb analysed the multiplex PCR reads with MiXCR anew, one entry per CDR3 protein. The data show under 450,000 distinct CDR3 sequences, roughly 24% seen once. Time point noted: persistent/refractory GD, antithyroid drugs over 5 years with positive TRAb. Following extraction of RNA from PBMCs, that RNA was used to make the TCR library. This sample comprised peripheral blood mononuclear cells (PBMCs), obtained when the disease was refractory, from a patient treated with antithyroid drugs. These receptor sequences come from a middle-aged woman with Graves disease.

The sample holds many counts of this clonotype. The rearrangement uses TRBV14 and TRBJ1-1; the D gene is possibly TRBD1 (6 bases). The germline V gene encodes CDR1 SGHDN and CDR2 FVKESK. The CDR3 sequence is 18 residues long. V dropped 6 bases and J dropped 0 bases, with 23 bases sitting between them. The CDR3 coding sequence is TGTGCCAGCAGACCTGTCTGGGGCAGGGGCTTCATGAACACTGAAGCTTTCTTT. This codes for CASRPVWGRGFMNTEAFF.

CDR3 region: CASSFMVAEINEQFF. The CDR3 bases are TGTGCCAGCAGCTTTATGGTAGCGGAGATCAATGAGCAGTTCTTC. The genes are TRBV7-8 and TRBJ2-1; D may be TRBD2 (6 bases). V shed 3 bases and J shed 6 bases, with 15 bases lying between them. Germline loops: CDR1 SGHVS, CDR2 FQNEAQ. The length of the CDR3 is 15 residues. Combining the CDR3 with reference TRBV7-8 and TRBJ2-1 gives the whole variable domain GAGVSQSPRYKVAKRGQDVALRCDPISGHVSLFWYQQALGQGPEFLTYFQNEAQLDKSGLPSDRFFAERPEGSVSTLKIQRTQQEDSAVYLCASSFMVAEINEQFFGPGTRLTVL.

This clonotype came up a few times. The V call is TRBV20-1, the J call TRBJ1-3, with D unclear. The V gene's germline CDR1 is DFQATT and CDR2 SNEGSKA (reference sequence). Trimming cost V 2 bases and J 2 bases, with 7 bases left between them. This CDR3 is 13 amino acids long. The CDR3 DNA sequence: TGCAGTGCTAGAAGGGCACCTGGAAACACCATATATTTT. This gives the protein CSARRAPGNTIYF.

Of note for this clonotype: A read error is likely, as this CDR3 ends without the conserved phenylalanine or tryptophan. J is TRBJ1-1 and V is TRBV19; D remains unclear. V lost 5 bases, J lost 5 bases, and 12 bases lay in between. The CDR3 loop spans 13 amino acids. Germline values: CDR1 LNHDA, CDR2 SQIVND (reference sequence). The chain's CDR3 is CASSPAIKTEAFS. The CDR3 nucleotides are TGTGCCAGTAGTCCAGCAATCAAGACTGAAGCTTTCTCT.

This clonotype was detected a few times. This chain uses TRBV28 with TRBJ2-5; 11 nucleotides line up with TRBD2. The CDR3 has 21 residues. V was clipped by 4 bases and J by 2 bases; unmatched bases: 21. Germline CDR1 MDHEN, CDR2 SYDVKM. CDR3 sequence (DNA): TGTGCCAGCAGTTCCCTTTCCTTACTAGCGGGAGAACCCGGCCGACAAGAGACCCAGTACTTC. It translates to CASSSLSLLAGEPGRQETQYF.

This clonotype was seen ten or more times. CDR3 coding DNA: TGTGCCAGCAGTTTGGTGGCCCTCATGTACTTC. Protein: CASSLVALMYF. V usage is TRBV28 and J usage is TRBJ2-5; D remains ambiguous. V lost 3 bases and J lost 13, with 12 bases in between. The germline CDR1 and CDR2 sequences are MDHEN and SYDVKM. The CDR3 sequence is 11 residues long.

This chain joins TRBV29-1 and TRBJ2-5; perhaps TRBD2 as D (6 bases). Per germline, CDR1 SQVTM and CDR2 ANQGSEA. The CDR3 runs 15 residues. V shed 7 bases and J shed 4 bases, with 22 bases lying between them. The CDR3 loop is CSAGLAWGGVETQYF. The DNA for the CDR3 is TGCAGCGCGGGTTTAGCTTGGGGCGGGGTAGAGACCCAGTACTTC.

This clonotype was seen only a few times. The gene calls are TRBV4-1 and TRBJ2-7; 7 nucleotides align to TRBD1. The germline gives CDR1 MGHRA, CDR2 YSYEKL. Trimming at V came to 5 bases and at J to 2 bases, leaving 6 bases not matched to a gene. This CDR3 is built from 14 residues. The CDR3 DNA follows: TGCGCCAGCAGCGAAAGACAGGGACCCTACGAGCAGTACTTC. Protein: CASSERQGPYEQYF.

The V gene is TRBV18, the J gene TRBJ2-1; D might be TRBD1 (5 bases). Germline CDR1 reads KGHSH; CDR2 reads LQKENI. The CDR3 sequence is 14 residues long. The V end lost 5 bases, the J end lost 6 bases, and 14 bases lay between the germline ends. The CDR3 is CASSFRAKINEQFF. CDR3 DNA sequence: TGTGCCAGCTCATTCAGGGCGAAGATCAATGAGCAGTTCTTC.

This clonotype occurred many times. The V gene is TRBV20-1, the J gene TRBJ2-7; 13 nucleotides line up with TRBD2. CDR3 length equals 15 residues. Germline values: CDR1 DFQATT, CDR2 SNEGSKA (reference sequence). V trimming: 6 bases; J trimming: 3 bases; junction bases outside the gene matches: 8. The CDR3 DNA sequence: TGCAGTGCGGAGACGGGACTAGCGGGATTCTACGAGCAGTACTTC. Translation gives CSAETGLAGFYEQYF.

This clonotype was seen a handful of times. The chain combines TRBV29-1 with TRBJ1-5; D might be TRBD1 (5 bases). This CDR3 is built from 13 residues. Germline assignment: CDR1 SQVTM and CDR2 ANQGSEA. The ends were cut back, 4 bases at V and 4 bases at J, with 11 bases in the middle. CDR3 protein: CSVGRDPNQPQHF. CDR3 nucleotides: TGCAGCGTTGGAAGGGACCCAAATCAGCCCCAGCATTTT.

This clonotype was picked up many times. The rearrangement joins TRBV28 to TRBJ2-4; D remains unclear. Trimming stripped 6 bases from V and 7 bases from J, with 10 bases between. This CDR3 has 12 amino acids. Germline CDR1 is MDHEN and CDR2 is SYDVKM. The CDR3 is CASSLWGNIQYF. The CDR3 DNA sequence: TGTGCCAGCAGCCTATGGGGTAACATTCAGTACTTC.

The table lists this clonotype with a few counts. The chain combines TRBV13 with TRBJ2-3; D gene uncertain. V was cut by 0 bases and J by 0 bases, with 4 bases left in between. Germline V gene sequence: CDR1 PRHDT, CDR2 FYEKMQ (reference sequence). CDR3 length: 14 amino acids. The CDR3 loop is CASSLGQSTDTQYF. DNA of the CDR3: TGTGCCAGCAGCTTAGGACAGAGCACAGATACGCAGTATTTT.

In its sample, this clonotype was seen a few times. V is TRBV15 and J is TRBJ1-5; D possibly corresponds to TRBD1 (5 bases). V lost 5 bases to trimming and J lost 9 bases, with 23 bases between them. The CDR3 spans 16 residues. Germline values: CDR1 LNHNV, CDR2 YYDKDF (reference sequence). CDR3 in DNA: TGTGCCACCAGCGGGGAGACAGACAGTCTTAATTGGCCCCAGCATTTT. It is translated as CATSGETDSLNWPQHF.

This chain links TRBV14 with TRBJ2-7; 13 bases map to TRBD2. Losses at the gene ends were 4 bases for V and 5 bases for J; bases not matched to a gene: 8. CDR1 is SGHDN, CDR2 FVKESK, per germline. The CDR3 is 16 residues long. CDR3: CASSRKLAGGPHEQYF. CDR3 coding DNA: TGTGCCAGCAGCCGCAAACTAGCGGGAGGGCCTCACGAGCAGTACTTC.

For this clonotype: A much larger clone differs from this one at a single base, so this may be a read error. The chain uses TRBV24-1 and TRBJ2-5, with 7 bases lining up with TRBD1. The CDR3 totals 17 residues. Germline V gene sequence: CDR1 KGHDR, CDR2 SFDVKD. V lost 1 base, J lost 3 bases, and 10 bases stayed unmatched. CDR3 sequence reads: CATSDFGQGQTEETQYF. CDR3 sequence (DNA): TGTGCCACCAGTGATTTCGGGCAGGGACAGACGGAAGAGACCCAGTACTTC.

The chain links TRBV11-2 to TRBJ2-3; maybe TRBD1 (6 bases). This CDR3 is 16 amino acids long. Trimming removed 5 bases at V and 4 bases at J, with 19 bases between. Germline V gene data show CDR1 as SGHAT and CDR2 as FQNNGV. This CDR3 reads CASSPQGIGGADTQYF. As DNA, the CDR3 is TGTGCCAGCAGCCCCCAGGGGATAGGGGGAGCAGATACGCAGTATTTT.

The CDR3 protein is CASSHTRDPTGEQYF. CDR3 in DNA: TGTGCCAGCAGCCACACCAGGGACCCCACGGGGGAGCAGTACTTC. V gene TRBV6-1 combines with J gene TRBJ2-7; D tentatively reads TRBD1 or TRBD2 (5 bases each). This CDR3 region has 15 residues. Trimming took 6 bases from V and 7 from J, leaving 22 bases between them. Germline V gene lookup returns CDR1 MNHNS and CDR2 SASEGT.

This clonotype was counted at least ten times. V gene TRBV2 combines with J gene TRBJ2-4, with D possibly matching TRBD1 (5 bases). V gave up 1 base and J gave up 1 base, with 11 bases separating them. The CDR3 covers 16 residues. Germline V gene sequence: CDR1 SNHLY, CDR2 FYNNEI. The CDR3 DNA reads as TGTGCCAGCAGTGAAGTGCCAGGGATGGCCAAAAACATTCAGTACTTC. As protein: CASSEVPGMAKNIQYF.

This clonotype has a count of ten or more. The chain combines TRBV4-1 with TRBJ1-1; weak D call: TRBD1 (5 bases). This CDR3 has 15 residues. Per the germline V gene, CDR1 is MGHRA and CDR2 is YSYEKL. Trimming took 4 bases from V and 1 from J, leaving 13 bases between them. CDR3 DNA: TGCGCCAGCAGCCCTCCAGGGCGGACGAACACTGAAGCTTTCTTT. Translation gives CASSPPGRTNTEAFF.